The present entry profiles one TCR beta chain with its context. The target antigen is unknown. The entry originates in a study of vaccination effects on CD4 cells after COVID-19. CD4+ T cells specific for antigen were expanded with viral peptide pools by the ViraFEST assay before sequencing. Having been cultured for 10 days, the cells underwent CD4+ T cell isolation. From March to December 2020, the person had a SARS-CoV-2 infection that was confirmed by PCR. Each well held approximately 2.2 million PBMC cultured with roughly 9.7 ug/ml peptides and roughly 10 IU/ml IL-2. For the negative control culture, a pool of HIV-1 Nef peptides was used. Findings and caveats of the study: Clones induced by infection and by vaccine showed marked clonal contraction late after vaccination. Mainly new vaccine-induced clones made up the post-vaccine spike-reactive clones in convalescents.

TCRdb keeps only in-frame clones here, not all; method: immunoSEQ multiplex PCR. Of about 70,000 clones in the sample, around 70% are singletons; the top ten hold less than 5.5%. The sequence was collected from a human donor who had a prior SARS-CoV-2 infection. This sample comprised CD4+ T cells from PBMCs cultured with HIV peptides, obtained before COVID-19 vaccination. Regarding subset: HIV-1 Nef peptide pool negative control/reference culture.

The CDR3 DNA follows: TGTGCCACCAGCAGAGGGACTAGCGGTCAAGAGACCCAGTACTTC. It yields the protein CATSRGTSGQETQYF. The chain joins TRBV15 to TRBJ2-5, with 10 bases lining up with TRBD2. The germline gives CDR1 LNHNV, CDR2 YYDKDF (reference sequence). Germline trimming cut 1 base from V and 2 bases from J; bases unmatched to any gene: 1. This CDR3 is 15 amino acids long.